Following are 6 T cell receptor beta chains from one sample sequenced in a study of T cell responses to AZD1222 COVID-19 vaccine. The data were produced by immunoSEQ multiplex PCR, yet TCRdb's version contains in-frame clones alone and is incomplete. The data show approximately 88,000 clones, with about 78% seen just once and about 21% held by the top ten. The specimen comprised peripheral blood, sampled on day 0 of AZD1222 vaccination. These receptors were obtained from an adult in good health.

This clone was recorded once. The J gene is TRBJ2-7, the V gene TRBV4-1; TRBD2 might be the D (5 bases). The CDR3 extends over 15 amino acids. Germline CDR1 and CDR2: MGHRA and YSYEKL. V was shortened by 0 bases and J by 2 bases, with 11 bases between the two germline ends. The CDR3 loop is CASSQEEGSAYEQYF. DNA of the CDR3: TGCGCCAGCAGCCAAGAAGAGGGAAGCGCCTACGAGCAGTACTTC.

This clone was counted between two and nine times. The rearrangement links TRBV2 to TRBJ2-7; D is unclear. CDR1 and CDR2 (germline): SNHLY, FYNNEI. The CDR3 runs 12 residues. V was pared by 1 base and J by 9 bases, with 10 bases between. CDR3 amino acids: CASSEVGSTQYF. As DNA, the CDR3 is TGTGCCAGCAGTGAAGTTGGCTCCACGCAGTACTTC.

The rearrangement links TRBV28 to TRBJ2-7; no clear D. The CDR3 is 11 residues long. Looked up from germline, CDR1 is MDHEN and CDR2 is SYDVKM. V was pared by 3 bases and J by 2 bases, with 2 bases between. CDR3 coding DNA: TGTGCCAGCAGTTTGGCCTACGAGCAGTACTTC. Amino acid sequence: CASSLAYEQYF.

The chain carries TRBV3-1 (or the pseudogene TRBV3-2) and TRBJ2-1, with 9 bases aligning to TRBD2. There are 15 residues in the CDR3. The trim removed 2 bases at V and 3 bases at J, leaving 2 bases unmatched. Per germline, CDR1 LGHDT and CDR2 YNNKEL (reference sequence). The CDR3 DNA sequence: TGTGCCAGCAGCCAAAATAGCGGGAGCTACAATGAGCAGTTCTTC. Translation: CASSQNSGSYNEQFF.

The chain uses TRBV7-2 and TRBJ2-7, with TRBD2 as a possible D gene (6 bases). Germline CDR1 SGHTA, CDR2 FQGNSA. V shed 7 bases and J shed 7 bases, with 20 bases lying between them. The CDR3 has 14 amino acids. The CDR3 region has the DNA TGTGCCAGCACCCTCGTGGCCGCTGCGGGGGAGCAGTACTTC. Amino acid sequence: CASTLVAAAGEQYF.

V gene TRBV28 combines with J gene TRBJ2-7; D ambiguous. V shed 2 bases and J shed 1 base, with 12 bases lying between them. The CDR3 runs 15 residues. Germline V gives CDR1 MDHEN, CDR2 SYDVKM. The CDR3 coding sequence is TGTGCCAGCAGTTTAATGGGCCCTCTTTCCTACGAGCAGTACTTC. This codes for CASSLMGPLSYEQYF.